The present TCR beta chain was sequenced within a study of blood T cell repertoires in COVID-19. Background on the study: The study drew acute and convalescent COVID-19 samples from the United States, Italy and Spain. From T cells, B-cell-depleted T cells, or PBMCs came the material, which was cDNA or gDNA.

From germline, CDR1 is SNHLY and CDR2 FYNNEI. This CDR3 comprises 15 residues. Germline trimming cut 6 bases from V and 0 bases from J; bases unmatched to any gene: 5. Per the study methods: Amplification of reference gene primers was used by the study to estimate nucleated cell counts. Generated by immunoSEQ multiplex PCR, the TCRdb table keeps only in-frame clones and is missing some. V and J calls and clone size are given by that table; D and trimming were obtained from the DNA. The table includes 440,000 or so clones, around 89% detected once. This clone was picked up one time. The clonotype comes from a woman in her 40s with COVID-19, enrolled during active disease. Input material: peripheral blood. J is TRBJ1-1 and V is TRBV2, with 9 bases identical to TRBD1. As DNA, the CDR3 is TGTGCCAGCAGGGGGACAGGGCTAATGAACACTGAAGCTTTCTTT. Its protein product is CASRGTGLMNTEAFF.